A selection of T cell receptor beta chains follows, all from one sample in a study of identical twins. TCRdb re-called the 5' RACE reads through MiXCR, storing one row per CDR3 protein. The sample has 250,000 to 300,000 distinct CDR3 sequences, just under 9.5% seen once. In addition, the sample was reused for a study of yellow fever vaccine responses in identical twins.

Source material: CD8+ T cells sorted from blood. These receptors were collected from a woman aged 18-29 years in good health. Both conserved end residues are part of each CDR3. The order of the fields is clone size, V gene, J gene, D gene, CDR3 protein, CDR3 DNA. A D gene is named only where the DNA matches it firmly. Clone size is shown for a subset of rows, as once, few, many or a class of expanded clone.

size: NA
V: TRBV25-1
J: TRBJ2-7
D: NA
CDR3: CASSAGIDEQYF
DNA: TGTGCCAGCAGTGCAGGGATCGACGAGCAGTACTTC

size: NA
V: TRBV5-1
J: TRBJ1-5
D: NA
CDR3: CASSTYVGQPQHF
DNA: TGCGCCAGCAGCACGTATGTGGGCCAGCCCCAGCATTTT

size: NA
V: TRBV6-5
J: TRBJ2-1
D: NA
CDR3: CASSYSEGGEQFF
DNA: TGTGCCAGCAGTTACTCAGAGGGAGGTGAGCAGTTCTTC

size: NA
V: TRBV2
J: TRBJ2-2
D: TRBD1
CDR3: CASSPRDSTNTGELFF
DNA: TGTGCCAGCAGTCCCCGGGACAGCACTAACACCGGGGAGCTGTTTTTT

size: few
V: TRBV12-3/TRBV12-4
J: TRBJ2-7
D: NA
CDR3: CASSFGLYEQYF
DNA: TGTGCCAGCAGTTTCGGGCTATACGAGCAGTACTTC

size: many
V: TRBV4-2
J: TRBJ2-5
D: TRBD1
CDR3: CASSQEKDRGNLNTETQYF
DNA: TGTGCCAGCAGCCAAGAGAAGGACAGGGGGAATCTGAATACGGAGACCCAGTACTTC

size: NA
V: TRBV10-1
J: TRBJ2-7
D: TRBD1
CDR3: CASSMTGAPSYEQYF
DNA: TGCGCCAGCAGCATGACAGGGGCTCCCTCCTACGAGCAGTACTTC

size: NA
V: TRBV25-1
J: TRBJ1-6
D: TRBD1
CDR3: CASSGERGHSPLHF
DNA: TGTGCCAGCAGTGGTGAAAGGGGGCATTCACCCCTCCACTTT

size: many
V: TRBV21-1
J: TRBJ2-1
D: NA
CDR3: CASSTGGREPSDDEQFF
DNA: TGTGCCAGCAGCACCGGAGGACGGGAGCCCTCCGACGATGAGCAGTTCTTC

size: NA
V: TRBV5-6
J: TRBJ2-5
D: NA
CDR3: CASSEKAGRQETQYF
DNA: TGTGCCAGCAGTGAGAAGGCGGGCCGACAAGAGACCCAGTACTTC

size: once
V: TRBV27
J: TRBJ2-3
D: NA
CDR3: CASSLSPGVPDTQYF
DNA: TGTGCCAGCAGTTTATCGCCGGGAGTACCAGATACGCAGTATTTT

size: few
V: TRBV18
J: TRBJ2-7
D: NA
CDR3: CASSPYGTGLGAYEQYF
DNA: TGTGCCAGCTCACCGTACGGCACTGGTCTCGGGGCCTACGAGCAGTACTTC

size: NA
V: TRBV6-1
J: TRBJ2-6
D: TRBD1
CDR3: CASSIIGTGLSSGANVLTF
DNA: TGTGCCAGCAGCATCATAGGGACAGGCTTGAGCTCTGGGGCCAACGTCCTGACTTTC

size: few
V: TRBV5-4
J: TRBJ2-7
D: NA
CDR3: CASSLEGGAGYEQYF
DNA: TGTGCCAGCAGCTTGGAAGGGGGTGCAGGCTACGAGCAGTACTTC

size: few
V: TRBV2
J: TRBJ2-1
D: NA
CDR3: CASRIAEQFF
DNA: TGTGCCAGCAGGATAGCGGAGCAGTTCTTC

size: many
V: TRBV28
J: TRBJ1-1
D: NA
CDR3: CASSPTSILRAFF
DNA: TGTGCCAGCAGCCCCACATCGATTCTCCGTGCTTTCTTT

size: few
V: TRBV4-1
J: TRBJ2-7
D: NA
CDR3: CASSQETRIYEQYF
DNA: TGCGCCAGCAGCCAAGAGACCCGGATCTACGAGCAGTACTTC

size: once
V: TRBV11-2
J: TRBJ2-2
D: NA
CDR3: CASRGTWGHTGELFF
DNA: TGTGCCAGCAGGGGAACATGGGGGCACACCGGGGAGCTGTTTTTT

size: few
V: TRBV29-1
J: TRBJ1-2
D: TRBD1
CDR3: CSVEDAWTGGTNYGYTF
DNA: TGCAGCGTTGAAGATGCATGGACAGGGGGCACTAACTATGGCTACACCTTC

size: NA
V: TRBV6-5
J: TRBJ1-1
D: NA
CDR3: CASSYSRARMNTEAFF
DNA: TGTGCCAGCAGTTACTCTAGGGCGAGAATGAACACTGAAGCTTTCTTT

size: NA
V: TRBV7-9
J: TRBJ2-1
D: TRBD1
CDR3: CASSLGPGGIDEQFF
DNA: TGTGCCAGCAGCTTAGGGCCAGGGGGCATCGATGAGCAGTTCTTC

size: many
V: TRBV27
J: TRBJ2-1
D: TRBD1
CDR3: CASMVGGLANEQFF
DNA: TGTGCCAGCATGGTAGGGGGCCTCGCCAATGAGCAGTTCTTC